The next 15 T cell receptor beta chains were all read from a single sample in a study of blood T cell repertoires in COVID-19. Using immunoSEQ multiplex PCR, the repertoire was profiled, and TCRdb retains in-frame clones only, with some absent. The profile shows roughly 170,000 clones, more than 75% of them singletons. Sequenced: peripheral blood. The source of these receptors is a woman aged 18-35 years who had recovered from COVID-19.

This clone occurred a few times. This chain connects TRBV5-6 to TRBJ1-4; D might be TRBD1 (5 bases). The CDR3 spans 16 residues. Trimming took off 3 bases at V and 8 bases at J, with 20 bases between the two ends. The germline gives CDR1 SGHDT, CDR2 YYEEEE. The CDR3 DNA sequence: TGTGCCAGCAGCTGGCTAACGGCAGGGCAGGACGAAAAACTGTTTTTT. Its translation: CASSWLTAGQDEKLFF.

CDR3 sequence: CASADRLGNTIYF. In DNA, the CDR3 is TGTGCCAGTGCGGACAGGCTGGGAAACACCATATATTTT. This chain connects TRBV3-1 (or the pseudogene TRBV3-2) to TRBJ1-3; 7 nucleotides align to TRBD1. Germline V gene lookup returns CDR1 LGHDT and CDR2 YNNKEL (reference sequence). V was pared by 9 bases and J by 4 bases, with 6 bases of the junction left unmatched. The CDR3 length is 13 residues.

The CDR3 DNA follows: TGTGCCAGCAGCTTAGGGGGACAGGGGATCACTGAAGCTTTCTTT. This translates into CASSLGGQGITEAFF. This chain joins TRBV7-6 and TRBJ1-1, with 10 positions matching TRBD1. The CDR3 runs 15 residues. Trimming cost V 1 base and J 4 bases; bases outside gene matches: 3. In germline, CDR1 is SGHVS, CDR2 FNYEAQ.

The V gene is TRBV5-4, the J gene TRBJ1-4; TRBD1 agrees at 10 bases. V lost 2 bases and J lost 4; bases outside the gene matches: 5. Germline V gives CDR1 SGHNT, CDR2 YYREEE (reference sequence). There are 16 residues in the CDR3. The CDR3 DNA reads TGTGCCAGCAGCTTAGACAGGGGGCAGAGTAATGAAAAACTGTTTTTT. This codes for CASSLDRGQSNEKLFF.

The V and J genes are TRBV19 and TRBJ1-1, with D unclear. The CDR3 has 15 residues. The germline gives CDR1 LNHDA, CDR2 SQIVND (reference sequence). Between the trimmed V and J ends, which lost 2 bases and 2 bases, there was a span of 12 bases. CDR3 sequence: CASSIPKETNTEAFF. The CDR3 DNA sequence: TGTGCCAGTAGTATACCAAAGGAGACTAACACTGAAGCTTTCTTT.

Concerning this clone: The junction and the germline gene differ at one end; a read error may be behind it. The genes are TRBV7-7 and TRBJ2-3, with a tentative D call TRBD2 (6 bases). The germline V gene encodes CDR1 SSHAT and CDR2 FNYEAQ (reference sequence). The CDR3 has 15 residues. CDR3 DNA: TGTGCTAGCAGCCAAAGCGGGTCTAGCACAGATACGCAGTATTTT. It is translated as CASSQSGSSTDTQYF.

This clone was detected many times. The chain couples TRBV29-1 to TRBJ1-1, with 9 positions matching TRBD1. The V and J ends lost 3 bases and 4 bases, in that order; junction bases with no gene match: 12. CDR3 size: 16 residues. Looked up from germline, CDR1 is SQVTM and CDR2 is ANQGSEA. CDR3 residues: CSVDDRGNRGSTEAFF. For the CDR3, the DNA is TGCAGCGTTGACGACAGGGGGAACAGAGGTTCCACTGAAGCTTTCTTT.

V gene TRBV9 combines with J gene TRBJ2-2, with D possibly being TRBD1 (5 bases). V was trimmed by 0 bases and J by 5 bases, leaving 17 bases between them. Germline values: CDR1 SGDLS, CDR2 YYNGEE. CDR3 length: 17 residues. CDR3 sequence: CASSVDPRTPETGELFF. CDR3 nucleotide sequence: TGTGCCAGCAGCGTAGACCCCCGGACACCGGAGACCGGGGAGCTGTTTTTT.

The chain links TRBV5-4 to TRBJ2-2, with 7 bases fitting TRBD2. The length of the CDR3 is 15 residues. V lost 0 bases to trimming and J lost 6 bases; unmatched junction nucleotides: 5. Looked up from germline, CDR1 is SGHNT and CDR2 is YYREEE (reference sequence). CDR3 DNA: TGTGCCAGCAGCTTGGGAGGGAGGGCCGCCGGGGAGCTGTTTTTT. The encoded protein is CASSLGGRAAGELFF. Based on the CDR3 plus reference TRBV5-4 and TRBJ2-2, the full variable domain is ETGVTQSPTHLIKTRGQQVTLRCSSQSGHNTVSWYQQALGQGPQFIFQYYREEENGRGNFPPRFSGLQFPNYSSELNVNALELDDSALYLCASSLGGRAAGELFFGEGSRLTVL.

V and J are TRBV20-1 and TRBJ2-3, with 8 bases aligning to TRBD2. V shed 3 bases and J 0 bases; nucleotides not matched to a gene: 8. Per the germline V gene, CDR1 is DFQATT and CDR2 is SNEGSKA (reference sequence). The CDR3 is made up of 16 amino acids. The CDR3 coding sequence is TGCAGTGCTAGTCTACTAGCGGCGGCTAGCACAGATACGCAGTATTTT. Translation: CSASLLAAASTDTQYF.

The J gene is TRBJ2-3, the V gene TRBV7-3; D not resolved. CDR1 is SGHTA, CDR2 FQGTGA, per germline. This CDR3 spans 13 amino acids. Between the trimmed V and J ends, which lost 5 bases and 5 bases, there was a span of 11 bases. In nucleotides, the CDR3 is TGTGCCAGCAGCCCTCGGTCAGGAGATACGCAGTATTTT. Translating it yields CASSPRSGDTQYF.

This chain uses TRBV7-2 with TRBJ2-1; TRBD2 matches at 7 bases. This CDR3 contains 16 residues. Germline trimming cut 0 bases from V and 7 bases from J; bases unmatched to any gene: 9. CDR1 is SGHTA, CDR2 FQGNSA, per germline. CDR3 coding DNA: TGTGCCAGCAGCTTAGCCGTGACGGGAGGCCTTAATGAGCAGTTCTTC. This codes for CASSLAVTGGLNEQFF.

V is TRBV12-3 or TRBV12-4 and J is TRBJ2-7; TRBD2 aligns across 7 bases. The CDR3 extends over 13 amino acids. V was clipped by 6 bases and J by 5 bases; unmatched bases: 7. The DNA for the CDR3 is TGTGCCAGCAGCCCCACGGGGGGTAACGAGCAGTACTTC. Translating gives CASSPTGGNEQYF.

J is TRBJ1-1 and V is TRBV7-9, with 9 bases matching TRBD1. The germline CDR1 and CDR2 sequences are SEHNR and FQNEAQ (reference sequence). Germline trimming cut 9 bases from V and 3 bases from J; bases unmatched to any gene: 8. The CDR3 spans 14 residues. The CDR3 region has the DNA TGTGCCAGTCGAAGGACAGGGGAATACACTGAAGCTTTCTTT. Translating it yields CASRRTGEYTEAFF.

The V gene is TRBV7-3, the J gene TRBJ2-1; D unresolved. This CDR3 has 16 residues. Germline CDR1 SGHTA, CDR2 FQGTGA. The germline V and J ends were trimmed by 3 bases and 2 bases, with 14 bases remaining between them. The CDR3 DNA reads TGTGCCAGCAGCTTCGGCCCTAGTCCCCCCTACAATGAGCAGTTCTTC. Translating gives CASSFGPSPPYNEQFF.